A selection of T cell receptor beta chains follows, all from one sample in a study of T cells in localized non-small cell lung cancer. Some clones are missing from TCRdb's copy, which holds only in-frame ones; the method was immunoSEQ multiplex PCR. The top ten clones hold around 30% of a sample with 10,000 to 15,000 clones, approximately 88% of them seen once. This material consisted of peripheral blood, taken before any cancer treatment. These TCRs come from a male donor at least 60 years old with stage I squamous cell lung carcinoma. Each CDR3 is given with its conserved first and last residue. The D gene is left open where the match is weak. Not every row has a clone size; where given, it reads once, few, many or a size class.

TRBJ1-1	TRBD1	TRBV7-2	.	TGTGCCAGCAGCTTAGATTGGGACAGAGGTCAAGCTTTCTTT	CASSLDWDRGQAFF
TRBJ2-3	.	TRBV29-1	.	TGCAGCGTTACTCCGACAGGAGGAGATACGCAGTATTTT	CSVTPTGGDTQYF
TRBJ2-7	TRBD2	TRBV7-9	.	TGTGCCAGCAGCTTAGCGGGAGGGAAGGCCTACGAGCAGTACTTC	CASSLAGGKAYEQYF
TRBJ1-3	.	TRBV11-2	.	TGTGCCAGCAGCTTAACAGGGCTTGGAAACACCATATATTTT	CASSLTGLGNTIYF
TRBJ2-7	TRBD1	TRBV5-6	.	TGTGCCAGCAGCTCCCGACAGGGAAAGGCCTACGAGCAGTACTTC	CASSSRQGKAYEQYF
TRBJ1-4	TRBD1	TRBV19	.	TGTGCCAGTAGTCCTCGCAGGGGGCCGGGTGAAAAACTGTTTTTT	CASSPRRGPGEKLFF
TRBJ2-7	TRBD1	TRBV28	.	TGTGCCAGCACCAACCAGAGGACAGGGGGCTACGAGCAGTACTTC	CASTNQRTGGYEQYF
TRBJ2-7	TRBD1	TRBV5-1	.	TGCGCCAGCAGTGCGGGACAGGTCGTCGAGCAGTACTTC	CASSAGQVVEQYF
TRBJ2-3	TRBD2	TRBV27	.	TGTGCCAGCAGTTTACGGGCAACTAGCGGGAGAAGGACAGATACGCAGTATTTT	CASSLRATSGRRTDTQYF
TRBJ2-3	.	TRBV30	.	TGTGCCTGGCGGCGGTACGGCACAGATACGCAGTATTTT	CAWRRYGTDTQYF
TRBJ1-5	TRBD1	TRBV10-3	.	TGTGCCATCAGTGAGAGGGGACAGGGCGATCAGCCCCAGCATTTT	CAISERGQGDQPQHF
TRBJ1-2	TRBD1	TRBV6-1	.	TGTGCCAGCAGTGCGGACAGGGTGAACTATGGCTACACCTTC	CASSADRVNYGYTF
TRBJ2-7	.	TRBV28	.	TGTGCCAGCAGCCAAGTTAGAGGGCAGGGGAGCGAGCAGTACTTC	CASSQVRGQGSEQYF
TRBJ2-5	TRBD1	TRBV30	.	TGTGCCTGGAGTGTGGGGACAGGGGGCCTGGAGACCCAGTACTTC	CAWSVGTGGLETQYF
TRBJ1-2	.	TRBV5-2	.	TGTGCCAGCAAATCCGGGAGAGAGCGAAAGACCTATGGCTACACCTTC	CASKSGRERKTYGYTF
TRBJ2-1	TRBD2	TRBV19	.	TGTGCCAGCGCAAGACTAGCGGGGTCTCGCGAGTTCTTC	CASARLAGSREFF
TRBJ2-1	TRBD2	TRBV5-4	.	TGTGCCAGCAGCTTAGAGCGGGAGTATGAGCAGTTCTTC	CASSLEREYEQFF
TRBJ2-3	TRBD2	TRBV2	.	TGTGCCACCAAGACTAGCCCCCTCACAGATACGCAGTATTTT	CATKTSPLTDTQYF
TRBJ2-3	TRBD2	TRBV5-1	.	TGCGCCAGCAGCTCCGGGACTAGCGGGTACACAGATACGCAGTATTTT	CASSSGTSGYTDTQYF
TRBJ2-1	TRBD1	TRBV7-2	once	TGTGCCAGCAGCCCACGACAGGGATTAAGCAATGAGCAGTTCTTC	CASSPRQGLSNEQFF
TRBJ2-2	.	TRBV30	.	TGTGCCTGCCGCATTGCCGGGGAGCTGTTTTTT	CACRIAGELFF
TRBJ2-2	TRBD1	TRBV2	.	TGTGCCAGCAGCACCGACAGGGGGAACACCGGGGAGCTGTTTTTT	CASSTDRGNTGELFF
TRBJ2-2	.	TRBV11-2	.	TGTGCCAGCAGCCAACAGGGAAATTTATACACCGGGGAGCTGTTTTTT	CASSQQGNLYTGELFF
TRBJ2-4	TRBD1	TRBV2	once	TGTGCCAGCAGTGAAGAGAGAGGACAGGATCTAGCCAAAAACATTCAGTACTTC	CASSEERGQDLAKNIQYF
TRBJ2-5	.	TRBV2	.	TGTGCCAGCAGTGAATCCCCGACCTCTGCCCCCCAGTACTTC	CASSESPTSAPQYF
TRBJ2-5	.	TRBV21-1	.	TGTGCCAGCAGCGGACAGGGCGGCCAAGAGACCCAGTACTTC	CASSGQGGQETQYF
TRBJ1-2	TRBD1	TRBV29-1	few	TGCAGCACCACAGGGGGCGCGGACTATGGCTACACCTTC	CSTTGGADYGYTF
TRBJ2-7	TRBD1	TRBV10-2	once	TGCGCCAGCAGTGACCTGCTGACCGGGACAGGTTCCTACGAGCAGTACTTC	CASSDLLTGTGSYEQYF
TRBJ1-1	.	TRBV5-1	.	TGCGCCAGCAGCTTGGGGTTTGGGGGCCTGAACACTGAAGCTTTCTTT	CASSLGFGGLNTEAFF
TRBJ2-7	.	TRBV7-2	.	TGTGCCAGCAGCCCGGGACTCCTCTACGAGCAGTACTTC	CASSPGLLYEQYF
TRBJ1-1	TRBD1	TRBV12-5	.	TGTGCTAGTGGTTTGGCCGGACAGGGGGCGACTGAAGCTTTCTTT	CASGLAGQGATEAFF
TRBJ2-1	TRBD2	TRBV11-2	once	TGTGCCAGCAACCACGGTAGCGGGAAGTACAATGAGCAGTTCTTC	CASNHGSGKYNEQFF
TRBJ1-5	.	TRBV5-1	.	TGCGCCAGCAGCTTGGTAGGTCAGCCCCAGCATTTT	CASSLVGQPQHF
TRBJ2-7	TRBD1	TRBV6-5	.	TGTGCCAGCAGTTACGGGACAGGGACCTACGAGCAGTACTTC	CASSYGTGTYEQYF
TRBJ1-2	.	TRBV6-1	.	TGTGCCAGCAGTCCGGGAAAAAACTATGGCTACACCTTC	CASSPGKNYGYTF
TRBJ1-3	.	TRBV5-6	.	TGTGCCAGCAGCTTGTGGGGCCTTCGTGGAAACACCATATATTTT	CASSLWGLRGNTIYF
TRBJ2-6	.	TRBV5-4	.	TGTGCCAGCAGCCTGGGGGGCCGCTCTGGGGCCAACGTCCTGACTTTC	CASSLGGRSGANVLTF
TRBJ1-4	.	TRBV7-6	.	TGTGCCAGCAGCTTAGGAGACCCGACTAATGAAAAACTGTTTTTT	CASSLGDPTNEKLFF
TRBJ1-3	.	TRBV19	.	TGTGCCAGTAGTGGCCAGATTGGAAACACCATATATTTT	CASSGQIGNTIYF
TRBJ2-3	.	TRBV2	.	TGTGCCAGCAGGAGGGAGGAGGCTAGCACAGATACGCAGTATTTT	CASRREEASTDTQYF